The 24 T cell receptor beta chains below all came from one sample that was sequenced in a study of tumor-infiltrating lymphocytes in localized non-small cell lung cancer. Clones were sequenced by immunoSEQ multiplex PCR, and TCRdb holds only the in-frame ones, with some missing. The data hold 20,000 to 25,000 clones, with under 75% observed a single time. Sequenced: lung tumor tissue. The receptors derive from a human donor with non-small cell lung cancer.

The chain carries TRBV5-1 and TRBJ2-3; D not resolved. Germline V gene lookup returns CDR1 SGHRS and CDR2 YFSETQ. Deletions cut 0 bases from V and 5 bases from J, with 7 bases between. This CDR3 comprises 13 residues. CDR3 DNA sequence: TGCGCCAGCAGCTTGGGATGGTTAGATACGCAGTATTTT. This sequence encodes CASSLGWLDTQYF.

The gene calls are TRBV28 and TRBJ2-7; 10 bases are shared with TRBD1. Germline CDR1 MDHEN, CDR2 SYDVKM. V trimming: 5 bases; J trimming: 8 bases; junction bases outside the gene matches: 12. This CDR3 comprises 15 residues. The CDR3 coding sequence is TGTGCCAGCAGTACCCCCGGGACAGGGGTTGCAAAGCAGTACTTC. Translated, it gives CASSTPGTGVAKQYF.

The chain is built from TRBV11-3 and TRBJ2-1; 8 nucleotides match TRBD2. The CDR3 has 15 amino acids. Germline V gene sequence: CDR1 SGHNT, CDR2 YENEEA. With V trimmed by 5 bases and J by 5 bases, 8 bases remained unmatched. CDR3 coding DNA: TGTGCCAGCAGCCCCCAGGGCGGGAGGAACAATGAGCAGTTCTTC. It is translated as CASSPQGGRNNEQFF. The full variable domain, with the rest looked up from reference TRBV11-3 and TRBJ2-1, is EAGVVQSPRYKIIEKKQPVAFWCNPISGHNTLYWYLQNLGQGPELLIRYENEEAVDDSQLPKDRFSAERLKGVDSTLKIQPAELGDSAVYLCASSPQGGRNNEQFFGPGTRLTVL.

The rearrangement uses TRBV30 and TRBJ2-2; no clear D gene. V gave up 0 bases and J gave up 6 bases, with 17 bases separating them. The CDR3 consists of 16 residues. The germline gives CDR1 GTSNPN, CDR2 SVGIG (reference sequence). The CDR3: CAWSVRARYSPGELFF. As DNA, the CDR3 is TGTGCCTGGAGTGTACGGGCCCGATACTCACCCGGGGAGCTGTTTTTT.

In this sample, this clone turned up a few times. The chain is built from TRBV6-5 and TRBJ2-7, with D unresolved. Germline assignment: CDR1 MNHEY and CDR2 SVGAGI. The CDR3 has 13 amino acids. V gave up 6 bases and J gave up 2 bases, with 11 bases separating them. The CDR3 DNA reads TGTGCCAGCAGCCCAACTGGTACCTACGAGCAGTACTTC. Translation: CASSPTGTYEQYF.

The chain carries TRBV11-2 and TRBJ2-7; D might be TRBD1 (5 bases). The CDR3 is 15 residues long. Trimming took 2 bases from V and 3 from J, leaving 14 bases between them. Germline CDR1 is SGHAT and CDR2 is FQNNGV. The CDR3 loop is CASSLSRGGFYEQYF. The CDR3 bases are TGTGCCAGCAGCTTATCAAGGGGTGGGTTCTACGAGCAGTACTTC.

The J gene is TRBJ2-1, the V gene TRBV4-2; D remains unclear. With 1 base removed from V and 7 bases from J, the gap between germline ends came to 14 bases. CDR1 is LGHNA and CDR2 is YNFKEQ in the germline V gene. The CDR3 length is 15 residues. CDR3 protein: CASSQAGHQPNEQFF. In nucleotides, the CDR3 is TGTGCCAGCAGCCAAGCCGGCCATCAACCAAATGAGCAGTTCTTC.

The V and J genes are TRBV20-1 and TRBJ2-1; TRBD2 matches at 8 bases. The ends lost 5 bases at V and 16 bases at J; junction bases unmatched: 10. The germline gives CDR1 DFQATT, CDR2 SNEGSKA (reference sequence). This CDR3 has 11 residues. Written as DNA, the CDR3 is TGCAGTGCTCAAAGCGGGAGTTATGGTTTCTTC. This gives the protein CSAQSGSYGFF.

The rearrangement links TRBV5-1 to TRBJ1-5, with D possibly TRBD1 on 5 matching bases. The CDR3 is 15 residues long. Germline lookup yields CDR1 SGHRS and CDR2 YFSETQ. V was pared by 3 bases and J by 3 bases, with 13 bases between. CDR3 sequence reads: CASSWDDSNNQPQHF. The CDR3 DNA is TGCGCCAGCAGCTGGGACGACAGTAACAATCAGCCCCAGCATTTT. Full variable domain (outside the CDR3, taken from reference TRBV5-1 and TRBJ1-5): KAGVTQTPRYLIKTRGQQVTLSCSPISGHRSVSWYQQTPGQGLQFLFEYFSETQRNKGNFPGRFSGRQFSNSRSEMNVSTLELGDSALYLCASSWDDSNNQPQHFGDGTRLSIL.

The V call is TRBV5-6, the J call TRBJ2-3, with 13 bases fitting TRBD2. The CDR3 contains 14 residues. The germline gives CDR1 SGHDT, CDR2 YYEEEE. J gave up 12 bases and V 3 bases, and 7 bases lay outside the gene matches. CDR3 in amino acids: CASSSRLAGGPQYF. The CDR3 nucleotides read TGTGCCAGCAGCTCGCGACTAGCGGGAGGACCCCAGTATTTT.

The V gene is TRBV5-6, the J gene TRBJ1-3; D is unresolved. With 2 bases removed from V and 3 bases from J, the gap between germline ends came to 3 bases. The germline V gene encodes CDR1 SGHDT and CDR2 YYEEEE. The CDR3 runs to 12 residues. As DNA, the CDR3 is TGTGCCAGCAGCTTCCTTGGAAACACCATATATTTT. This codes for CASSFLGNTIYF.

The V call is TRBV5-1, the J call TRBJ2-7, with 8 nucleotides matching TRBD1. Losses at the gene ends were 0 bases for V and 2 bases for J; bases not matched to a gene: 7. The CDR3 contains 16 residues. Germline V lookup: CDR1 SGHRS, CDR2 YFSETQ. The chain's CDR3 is CASSLDGGRGPYEQYF. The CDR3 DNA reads TGCGCCAGCAGCTTGGACGGTGGCAGGGGGCCCTACGAGCAGTACTTC.

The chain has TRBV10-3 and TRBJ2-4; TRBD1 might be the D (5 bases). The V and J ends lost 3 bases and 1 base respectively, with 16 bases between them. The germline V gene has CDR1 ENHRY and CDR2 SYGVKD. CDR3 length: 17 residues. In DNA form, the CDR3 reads TGTGCCATCAGTGAAGGGGCGCTGGGGCCGGCCAAAAACATTCAGTACTTC. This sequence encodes CAISEGALGPAKNIQYF.

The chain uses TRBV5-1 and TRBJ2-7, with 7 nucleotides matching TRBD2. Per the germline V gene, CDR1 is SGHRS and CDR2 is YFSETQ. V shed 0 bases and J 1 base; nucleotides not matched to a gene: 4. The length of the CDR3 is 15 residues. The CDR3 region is CASSLVSGSSYEQYF. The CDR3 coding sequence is TGCGCCAGCAGCTTGGTTAGCGGGTCTTCCTACGAGCAGTACTTC. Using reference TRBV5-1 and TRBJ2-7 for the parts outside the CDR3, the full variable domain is KAGVTQTPRYLIKTRGQQVTLSCSPISGHRSVSWYQQTPGQGLQFLFEYFSETQRNKGNFPGRFSGRQFSNSRSEMNVSTLELGDSALYLCASSLVSGSSYEQYFGPGTRLTVT.

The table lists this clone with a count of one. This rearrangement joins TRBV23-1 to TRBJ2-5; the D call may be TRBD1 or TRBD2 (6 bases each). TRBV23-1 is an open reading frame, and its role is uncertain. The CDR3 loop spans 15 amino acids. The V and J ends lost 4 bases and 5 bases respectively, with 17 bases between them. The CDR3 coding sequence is TGCGCCAGCAGTCCGGAGGGGGGCGTACCGGAGACCCAGTACTTC. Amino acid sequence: CASSPEGGVPETQYF.

The CDR3 nucleotides are TGCGCCAGCAGCCAAGAGAGAGGACAGATCTACGAGCAGTACTTC. The encoded protein is CASSQERGQIYEQYF. The genes are TRBV4-1 and TRBJ2-7; TRBD1 might be the D (6 bases). CDR1 is MGHRA, CDR2 YSYEKL, per germline. The germline V and J ends were trimmed by 0 bases and 3 bases, with 12 bases remaining between them. This CDR3 has 15 residues.

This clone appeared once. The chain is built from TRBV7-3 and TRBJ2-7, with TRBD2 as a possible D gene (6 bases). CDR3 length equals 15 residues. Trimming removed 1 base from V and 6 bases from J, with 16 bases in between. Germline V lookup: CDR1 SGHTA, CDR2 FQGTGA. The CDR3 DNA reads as TGTGCCAGCAGCTTAAATGGCCTAGCGAGCGGCGAGCAGTACTTC. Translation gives CASSLNGLASGEQYF.

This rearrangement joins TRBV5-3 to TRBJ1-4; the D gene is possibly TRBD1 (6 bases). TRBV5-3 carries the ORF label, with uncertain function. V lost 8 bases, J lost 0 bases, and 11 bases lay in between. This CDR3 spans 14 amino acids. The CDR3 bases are TGTGCCAGCACACAGGGAACAACTAATGAAAAACTGTTTTTT. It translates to CASTQGTTNEKLFF.

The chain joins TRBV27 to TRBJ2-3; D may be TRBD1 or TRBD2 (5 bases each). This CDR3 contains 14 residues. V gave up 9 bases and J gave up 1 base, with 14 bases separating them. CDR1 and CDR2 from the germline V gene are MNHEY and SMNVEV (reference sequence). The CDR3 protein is CASSWGFGTDTQYF. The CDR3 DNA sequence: TGTGCCAGTTCTTGGGGGTTCGGCACAGATACGCAGTATTTT.

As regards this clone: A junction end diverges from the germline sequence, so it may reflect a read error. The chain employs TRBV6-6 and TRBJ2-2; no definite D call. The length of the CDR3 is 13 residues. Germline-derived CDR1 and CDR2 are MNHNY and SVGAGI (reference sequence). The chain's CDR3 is CASSNSNTGELFF. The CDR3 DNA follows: TGTGCCAGCAGTAACTCCAACACCGGGGAGCTGTTTTTT.

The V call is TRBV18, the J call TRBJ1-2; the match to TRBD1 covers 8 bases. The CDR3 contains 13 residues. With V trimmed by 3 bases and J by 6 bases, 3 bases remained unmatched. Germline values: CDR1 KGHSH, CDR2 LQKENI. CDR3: CASSPGQGHGYTF. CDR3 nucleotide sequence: TGTGCCAGCTCACCCGGACAGGGCCATGGCTACACCTTC.

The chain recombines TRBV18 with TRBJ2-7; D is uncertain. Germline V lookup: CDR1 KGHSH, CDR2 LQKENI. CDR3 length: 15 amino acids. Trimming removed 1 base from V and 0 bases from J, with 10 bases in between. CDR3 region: CASSPRRTASYEQYF. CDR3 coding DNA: TGTGCCAGCTCACCACGCAGGACGGCCTCCTACGAGCAGTACTTC.

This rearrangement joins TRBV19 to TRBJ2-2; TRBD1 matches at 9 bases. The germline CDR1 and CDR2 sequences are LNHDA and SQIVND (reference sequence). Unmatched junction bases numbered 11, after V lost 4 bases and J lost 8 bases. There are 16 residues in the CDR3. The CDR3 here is CASSTPQGALTGELFF. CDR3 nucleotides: TGTGCCAGTAGTACTCCACAGGGGGCGCTAACAGGGGAGCTGTTTTTT.

The CDR3 region is CASSMARGYTGELFF. In nucleotides, the CDR3 is TGTGCCAGTAGTATGGCCAGGGGGTACACCGGGGAGCTGTTTTTT. The V call is TRBV19, the J call TRBJ2-2; 7 bases are a match to TRBD1. The CDR3 length is 15 residues. Germline V lookup: CDR1 LNHDA, CDR2 SQIVND (reference sequence). V was pared by 3 bases and J by 3 bases, with 4 bases of the junction left unmatched.